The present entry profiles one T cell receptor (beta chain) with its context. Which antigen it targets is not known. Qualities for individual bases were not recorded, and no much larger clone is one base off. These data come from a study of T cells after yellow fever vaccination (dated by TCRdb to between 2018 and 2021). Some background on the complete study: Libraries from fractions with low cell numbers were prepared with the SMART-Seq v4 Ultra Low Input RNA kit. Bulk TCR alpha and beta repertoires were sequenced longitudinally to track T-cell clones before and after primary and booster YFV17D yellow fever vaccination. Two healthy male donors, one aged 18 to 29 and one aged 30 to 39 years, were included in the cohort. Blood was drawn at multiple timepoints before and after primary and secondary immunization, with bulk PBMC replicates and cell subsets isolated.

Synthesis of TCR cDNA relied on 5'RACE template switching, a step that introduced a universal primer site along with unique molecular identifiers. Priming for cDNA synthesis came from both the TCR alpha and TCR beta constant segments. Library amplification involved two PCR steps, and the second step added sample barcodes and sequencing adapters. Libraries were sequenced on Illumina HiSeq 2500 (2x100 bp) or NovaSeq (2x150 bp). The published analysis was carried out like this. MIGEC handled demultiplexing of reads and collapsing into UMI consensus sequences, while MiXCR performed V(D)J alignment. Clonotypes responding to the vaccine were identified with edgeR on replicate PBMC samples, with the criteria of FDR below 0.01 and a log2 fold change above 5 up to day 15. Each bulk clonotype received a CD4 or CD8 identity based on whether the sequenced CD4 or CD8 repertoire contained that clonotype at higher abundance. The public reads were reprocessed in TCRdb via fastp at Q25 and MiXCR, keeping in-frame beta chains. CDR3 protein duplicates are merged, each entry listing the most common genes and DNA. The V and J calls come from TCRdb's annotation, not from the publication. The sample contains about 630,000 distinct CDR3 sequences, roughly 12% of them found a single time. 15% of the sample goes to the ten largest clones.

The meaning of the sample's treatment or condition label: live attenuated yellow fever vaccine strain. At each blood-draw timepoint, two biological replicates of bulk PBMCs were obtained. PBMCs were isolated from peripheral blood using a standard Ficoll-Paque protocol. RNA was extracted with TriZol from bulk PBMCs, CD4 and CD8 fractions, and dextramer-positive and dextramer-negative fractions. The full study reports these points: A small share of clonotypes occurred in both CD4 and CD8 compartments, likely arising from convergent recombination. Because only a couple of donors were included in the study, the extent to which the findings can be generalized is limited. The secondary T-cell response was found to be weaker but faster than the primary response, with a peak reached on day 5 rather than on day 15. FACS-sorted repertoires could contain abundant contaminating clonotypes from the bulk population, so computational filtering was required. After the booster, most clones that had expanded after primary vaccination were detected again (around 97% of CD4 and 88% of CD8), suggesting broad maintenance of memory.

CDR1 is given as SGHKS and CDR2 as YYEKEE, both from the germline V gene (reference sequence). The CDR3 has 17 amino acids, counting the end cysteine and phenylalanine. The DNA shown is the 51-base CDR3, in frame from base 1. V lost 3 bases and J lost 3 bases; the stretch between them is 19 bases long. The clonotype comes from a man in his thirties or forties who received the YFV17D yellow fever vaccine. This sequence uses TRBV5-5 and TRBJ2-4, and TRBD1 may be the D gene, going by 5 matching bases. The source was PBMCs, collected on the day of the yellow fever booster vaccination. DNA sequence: TGTGCCAGCAGCTACAATCCCTGGGCCGGACACAAAAACATTCAGTACTTC. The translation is CASSYNPWAGHKNIQYF.